This TCR beta chain was recorded in a study of CD8+ T cells in alopecia areata. It was cDNA, reverse transcribed from extracted RNA, that served as the sequencing template. The protocol was immunoSEQ multiplex PCR, while the TCRdb copy is restricted to in-frame clones and leaves out a portion. This sample carries approximately 98,000 clones, 59% of them seen once, and the ten largest clones take 20% to 25%. This clone was recorded a few times. The material sequenced was CD8+ T cells sorted from blood. This clonotype originated in a human donor in good health.

The CDR3 is CASSRSGNTEAFF. The DNA for the CDR3 is TGTGCCAGCAGCCGCTCAGGGAACACTGAAGCTTTCTTT. The chain combines TRBV7-6 with TRBJ1-1, with unresolved D. CDR1 is SGHVS, CDR2 FNYEAQ, per germline. The CDR3 is 13 amino acids. Between the trimmed V and J ends, which lost 5 bases and 1 base, there was a span of 8 bases. Variable domain in full (rest from reference TRBV7-6 and TRBJ1-1): GAGVSQSPRYKVTKRGQDVALRCDPISGHVSLYWYRQALGQGPEFLTYFNYEAQQDKSGLPNDRFSAERPEGSISTLTIQRTEQRDSAMYRCASSRSGNTEAFFGQGTRLTVV.